This is a list of T cell receptor beta chains from one sample in a study of cytomegalovirus exposure and HLA in healthy donors. Profiled with immunoSEQ multiplex PCR; TCRdb holds only in-frame clones, not every one. The data contain tens of thousands of clones, under 90% of them singletons. The sample taken for sequencing was PBMCs. These receptors were taken from a man in his fifties or sixties in good health and CMV-seronegative. Both conserved end residues are part of each CDR3. A D gene is named only where the DNA matches it firmly. Clone size is stated in some rows and not others, as once, few, many or a class when expanded.

CDR3aa	CDR3nt	abundance	j_gene	d_gene	v_gene
CASSQPGQYSYTF	TGCGCCAGCAGCCAGCCAGGGCAGTACAGCTACACCTTC	few	TRBJ1-2	NA	TRBV4-1
CASSPDQDRASSYEQYF	TGTGCCAGCAGCCCCGATCAGGACAGGGCGAGCTCCTACGAGCAGTACTTC	NA	TRBJ2-7	TRBD1	TRBV7-3
CAISERGTARNTEAFF	TGTGCCATCAGTGAAAGAGGGACAGCCCGGAACACTGAAGCTTTCTTT	once	TRBJ1-1	TRBD1	TRBV10-3
CASRAGVETQYF	TGTGCCAGCAGGGCGGGTGTGGAGACCCAGTACTTC	few	TRBJ2-5	NA	TRBV7-2
CASSTGSSSTDTQYF	TGTGCCAGCAGCACAGGGTCCTCTAGCACAGATACGCAGTATTTT	NA	TRBJ2-3	NA	TRBV25-1
CASSSLTAYTEAFF	TGTGCCAGCAGCTCATTGACAGCTTACACTGAAGCTTTCTTT	NA	TRBJ1-1	NA	TRBV7-9
CASSETGSGDTQYF	TGTGCCAGCAGTGAGACAGGGTCGGGAGATACGCAGTATTTT	NA	TRBJ2-3	TRBD1	TRBV6-1
CASSPQGPRTDTQYF	TGCGCCAGCAGCCCGCAGGGGCCTAGAACAGATACGCAGTATTTT	NA	TRBJ2-3	NA	TRBV5-1
CAISRTSGSTDTQYF	TGTGCCATCAGTCGGACTAGCGGGAGCACAGATACGCAGTATTTT	few	TRBJ2-3	TRBD2	TRBV10-3
CASSSRTGSSYNEQFF	TGTGCCAGCAGCTCCCGGACAGGGAGCTCCTACAATGAGCAGTTCTTC	NA	TRBJ2-1	TRBD1	TRBV11-1
CASTWEFSSYNEQFF	TGTGCCAGCACCTGGGAGTTCAGCTCCTACAATGAGCAGTTCTTC	NA	TRBJ2-1	NA	TRBV7-8
CSGTSGSPYEQYF	TGCAGTGGAACTAGCGGGAGCCCCTACGAGCAGTACTTC	NA	TRBJ2-7	TRBD2	TRBV29-1
CASSDQGAGNQPQHF	TGTGCCAGCAGTGACCAGGGGGCAGGCAATCAGCCCCAGCATTTT	NA	TRBJ1-5	TRBD1	TRBV28
CAISESDTYNEQFF	TGTGCCATCAGTGAGTCGGACACCTACAATGAGCAGTTCTTC	NA	TRBJ2-1	NA	TRBV10-3
CASSKDDRTIKNTGELFF	TGTGCCAGCAGCAAAGATGACAGAACTATTAAGAACACCGGGGAGCTGTTTTTT	NA	TRBJ2-2	NA	TRBV21-1
CASSEGLAGGETQYF	TGTGCCAGCAGTGAGGGACTAGCGGGAGGAGAGACCCAGTACTTC	NA	TRBJ2-5	TRBD2	TRBV25-1
CASSLGRGQLVYEQYF	TGTGCCAGCAGCTTGGGGAGGGGGCAATTGGTCTACGAGCAGTACTTC	NA	TRBJ2-7	NA	TRBV5-6
CASSRLHANTGELFF	TGTGCCAGCTCAAGACTACACGCGAACACCGGGGAGCTGTTTTTT	NA	TRBJ2-2	NA	TRBV18
CASSSLAGVSDTQYF	TGTGCCAGCAGCTCCCTAGCGGGAGTATCCGATACGCAGTATTTT	once	TRBJ2-3	TRBD2	TRBV7-2
CASSPDRAYTDTQYF	TGTGCCAGCAGCCCGGACAGAGCTTACACAGATACGCAGTATTTT	once	TRBJ2-3	NA	TRBV7-2
CASTRQVNTGELFF	TGTGCCAGTACCAGACAGGTGAACACCGGGGAGCTGTTTTTT	NA	TRBJ2-2	NA	TRBV19
CASSLPRQGRLDEQYF	TGTGCCAGCAGCTTGCCCCGACAGGGAAGGTTGGACGAGCAGTACTTC	NA	TRBJ2-7	TRBD1	TRBV5-8
CASSLALAASAEQFF	TGCGCCAGCAGCTTGGCCTTGGCGGCTAGCGCTGAGCAGTTCTTC	once	TRBJ2-1	NA	TRBV5-1
CASSSGGEQYF	TGTGCCAGCAGTTCAGGGGGCGAGCAGTACTTC	NA	TRBJ2-7	TRBD1	TRBV6-6
CASSEGGRQIAFF	TGTGCCAGCAGTGAAGGGGGTCGACAGATAGCTTTCTTT	NA	TRBJ1-1	NA	TRBV6-1
CASSPRTNYGYTF	TGTGCCAGCAGCCCCAGAACTAACTATGGCTACACCTTC	NA	TRBJ1-2	NA	TRBV7-2